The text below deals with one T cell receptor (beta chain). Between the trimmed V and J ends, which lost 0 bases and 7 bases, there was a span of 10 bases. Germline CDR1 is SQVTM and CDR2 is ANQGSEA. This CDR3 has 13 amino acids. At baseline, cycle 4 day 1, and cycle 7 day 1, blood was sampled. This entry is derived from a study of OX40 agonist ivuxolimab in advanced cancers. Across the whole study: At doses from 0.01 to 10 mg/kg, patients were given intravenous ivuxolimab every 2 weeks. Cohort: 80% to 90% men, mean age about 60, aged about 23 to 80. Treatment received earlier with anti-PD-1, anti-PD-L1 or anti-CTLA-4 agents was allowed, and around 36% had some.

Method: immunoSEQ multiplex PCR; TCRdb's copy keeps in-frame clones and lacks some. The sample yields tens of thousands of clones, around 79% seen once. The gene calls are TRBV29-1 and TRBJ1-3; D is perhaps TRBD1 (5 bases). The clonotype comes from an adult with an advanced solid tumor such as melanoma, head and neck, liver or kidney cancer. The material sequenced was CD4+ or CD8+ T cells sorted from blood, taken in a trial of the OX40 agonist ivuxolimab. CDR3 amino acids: CSVEDRVRNTIYF. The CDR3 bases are TGCAGCGTTGAAGACAGGGTCCGCAACACCATATATTTT.